These 20 T cell receptor beta chains came from one sample sequenced in a study of tumor-infiltrating lymphocytes in primary liver carcinoma. Both RNA and DNA were isolated together from 20-30 mg of bulk tissue that had not been sorted. TCR beta cDNA came from approximately 490 ng total RNA, primed with a constant-region primer. Libraries of TCR beta came from three nested multiplex PCR rounds with slightly modified ARM-PCR. TRBV1-TRBV30 forward primers paired with a C-beta reverse primer drove the first two PCR rounds, ten to eleven cycles each. MiXCR was run by TCRdb on the multiplex PCR reads, yielding one entry per CDR3 protein. Among about 29,000 distinct CDR3 sequences listed, over 65% were seen once. Input material: liver tumor tissue from sampling region 5. Subset noted: tumor region T5, tumor centre. These receptors came from a man aged 40-50 years with primary liver carcinoma and hepatitis B virus infection.

About this clonotype itself: The CDR3 does not close with the conserved phenylalanine or tryptophan, likely indicating a read error. The rearrangement links TRBV28 to TRBJ1-6, with a tentative D call TRBD1 (5 bases). This CDR3 region has 17 residues. Germline CDR1 reads MDHEN; CDR2 reads SYDVKM. CDR3: CASSTPGLAGSGSPLHI. The CDR3 nucleotides are TGTGCTAGCAGCACCCCCGGCCTGGCAGGGTCGGGTTCACCCCTCCACATT.

The sample holds many counts of this clonotype. Likely a read error: the CDR3 ends without its conserved phenylalanine or tryptophan. This sequence joins TRBV19 and TRBJ2-2; TRBD2 might be the D (5 bases). Per germline, CDR1 LNHDA and CDR2 SQIVND (reference sequence). The CDR3 consists of 14 residues. Trimming cost V 3 bases and J 6 bases, with 11 bases left between them. In nucleotides, the CDR3 is TGTGCCAGTAGTATTTCTCCGGGGTCCGGGGAGCTGTTTGTT. Translation: CASSISPGSGELFV.

Notes on this clonotype: This CDR3 is missing its conserved last phenylalanine or tryptophan, likely due to a read error. This chain joins TRBV11-2 and TRBJ2-7; D is unclear. The CDR3 has 14 amino acids. The germline V and J ends were trimmed by 5 bases and 2 bases, with 13 bases remaining between them. Germline loops: CDR1 SGHAT, CDR2 FQNNGV. CDR3 in amino acids: CASSPVQLAYEQYL. The CDR3 bases are TGTGCCAGCAGCCCCGTACAGCTTGCCTACGAGCAGTACCTC.

Worth noting for this clonotype: Germline is not matched at one junction end, which may reflect a read error. This chain connects TRBV4-2 to TRBJ1-1, with 8 bases matching TRBD1. CDR3 length: 17 amino acids. Germline V CDR1 and CDR2: LGHNA, YNFKEQ. CDR3 nucleotides: TGTGCCAGCAGCCAAGAATACGGACAGGGTTTTTGGACTGAGGCTATCTTT. Its protein is CASSQEYGQGFWTEAIF.

As to this clonotype: One junction end disagrees with the germline gene, perhaps due to a read error. The chain employs TRBV11-2 and TRBJ2-1; D unresolved. Per the germline V gene, CDR1 is SGHAT and CDR2 is FQNNGV. The CDR3 is made up of 16 amino acids. CDR3 sequence: CASSLDLESSYNEQFF. The DNA for the CDR3 is TGTGCCAGCAGTTTAGATCTAGAGAGCTCCTATAATGAGCAGTTCTTC.

A note on this clonotype: Here the CDR3 omits its conserved ending phenylalanine or tryptophan, so a read error is the likely source. V usage is TRBV4-3 and J usage is TRBJ2-7, with a tentative D call TRBD2 (6 bases). The length of the CDR3 is 15 residues. Per the germline V gene, CDR1 is LGHNA and CDR2 is YSLEER. The CDR3 DNA sequence: TGTGCCAGCGGCCAAGATCGGGAGATTCCCTACGAGCAGTACTCC. As protein: CASGQDREIPYEQYS.

This clonotype has a handful of counts. The conserved phenylalanine or tryptophan normally closing the CDR3 is absent here, so this likely arose from a read error. The V call is TRBV11-2, the J call TRBJ2-5, with D maybe TRBD2 (5 bases). The CDR3 runs 16 residues. CDR1 and CDR2 (germline): SGHAT, FQNNGV. The DNA of the CDR3 is TGTGACAGCAGCCAAACTCCTGGCGGGTGGAAAGAGACCCAGTACTTA. Its translation is CDSSQTPGGWKETQYL.

Note on this clonotype: A junction end diverges from the germline sequence, so it may reflect a read error. This sequence joins TRBV29-1 and TRBJ2-5, with TRBD2 matching over 12 bases. Germline V lookup: CDR1 SQVTM, CDR2 ANQGSEA. This CDR3 has 17 residues. The CDR3 region is CNVERLASGGVGETQYF. The CDR3 region has the DNA TGCAACGTTGAACGGTTGGCTAGCGGGGGGGTAGGAGAGACCCAATACTTC.

Details on this clonotype: Compared with germline, one end of the junction differs, possibly owing to a read error. V and J are TRBV4-3 and TRBJ2-7, with D tentatively TRBD2 (6 bases). CDR3 length: 15 residues. Germline lookup yields CDR1 LGHNA and CDR2 YSLEER. CDR3 amino acids: CASSQDRETPCERYF. The CDR3 bases are TGCGCCAGCAGCCAAGATCGGGAGACTCCCTGTGAGCGGTACTTC.

For the CDR3, the DNA is TGTGCCACCACCAAACGATCAAGACTAGCGGGAGGGTTCTCCTACGAGCAGTACTTC. It translates to CATTKRSRLAGGFSYEQYF. This rearrangement joins TRBV10-3 to TRBJ2-7; 14 bases align to TRBD2. CDR1 is ENHRY, CDR2 SYGVKD, per germline. V gave up 10 bases and J gave up 0 bases; unmatched junction bases: 17. This CDR3 contains 19 residues.

This chain uses TRBV6-1 with TRBJ2-7; D is unresolved. CDR1 MNHNS and CDR2 SASEGT come from the germline V gene. The CDR3 is 12 amino acids. The CDR3 nucleotides are TGTGGCACCAGTGACGGTCCCTACGAGCAGTACTTC. The encoded protein is CGTSDGPYEQYF.

As to this clonotype: The junction departs from the called germline gene at one end, perhaps through a read error. The chain employs TRBV11-1 and TRBJ2-5, with D perhaps matching TRBD1 or TRBD2 (6 bases each). The germline gives CDR1 SGHAT, CDR2 FQDESV (reference sequence). The CDR3 sequence is 14 residues long. CDR3 nucleotides: TGTGCTAGCAACTTTAACCGGGGGCAGGAGACCCGGTACTTC. The encoded protein is CASNFNRGQETRYF.

The chain couples TRBV11-2 to TRBJ2-2; tentative D call: TRBD2 (6 bases). The ends were cut back, 7 bases at V and 9 bases at J, with 18 bases in the middle. CDR3 length equals 14 residues. CDR1 is SGHAT and CDR2 is FQNNGV in the germline V gene. The CDR3 sequence: CASNPDYWARELFF. In DNA form, the CDR3 reads TGTGCCAGCAACCCGGACTATTGGGCAAGGGAGCTGTTTTTT.

As to this clonotype: At one end, the junction sequence differs from germline, possibly due to a read error. V and J are TRBV29-1 and TRBJ2-1, with D possibly TRBD1 on 6 matching bases. CDR1 and CDR2 (germline): SQVTM, ANQGSEA. The CDR3 spans 12 residues. CDR3 bases: TGCAACGCCCGGACTGGGGGCAATGGGCAGTTCTTC. Translation gives CNARTGGNGQFF.

Comment on this clonotype: One junction end disagrees with the germline gene, perhaps due to a read error. This rearrangement joins TRBV5-5 to TRBJ1-3; a possible D gene is TRBD1 (5 bases). This CDR3 comprises 15 residues. CDR1 and CDR2 from the germline V gene are SGHKS and YYEKEE (reference sequence). Here the CDR3 reads CASRRDGISGNTIYF. CDR3 DNA sequence: TGTGCCAGCAGACGGGACGGAATCTCTGGGAACACCATATATTTT.

This clonotype has just one count. Possible read error: a much larger clone is one base away. The rearrangement links TRBV28 to TRBJ2-2; 9 bases are shared with TRBD2. Looked up from germline, CDR1 is MDHEN and CDR2 is SYDVKM. V lost 8 bases to trimming and J lost 8 bases; unmatched junction nucleotides: 9. The CDR3 length is 14 residues. The CDR3 here is CASASGNRKGELFF. In DNA form, the CDR3 reads TGTGCCAGCGCTAGCGGGAATCGGAAGGGGGAGCTGTTTTTT.

This chain uses TRBV11-2 with TRBJ2-1; 9 bases align to TRBD1. From germline, CDR1 is SGHAT and CDR2 FQNNGV. V dropped 10 bases and J dropped 5; count of bases not matched to a gene: 9. This CDR3 has 14 amino acids. CDR3 coding DNA: TGTGCCAACAAGCCACGACAGGGGGACAATGAGCAGTTCTTC. Protein: CANKPRQGDNEQFF.

The chain recombines TRBV28 with TRBJ1-5, with D possibly TRBD1 on 5 matching bases. V was shortened by 6 bases and J by 6 bases, with 18 bases between the two germline ends. The germline V gene has CDR1 MDHEN and CDR2 SYDVKM. This CDR3 contains 15 residues. CDR3 nucleotides: TGTGCCAGCAGCACCTCGGACATGGAGAGTCAGCCCCAGCATTTT. This translates into CASSTSDMESQPQHF.

This clonotype has a count of ten or more. The J gene is TRBJ2-7, the V gene TRBV7-8, with D possibly matching TRBD2 (6 bases). CDR1 SGHVS and CDR2 FQNEAQ come from the germline V gene. V dropped 5 bases and J dropped 0 bases, with 11 bases sitting between them. The CDR3 is 14 amino acids. CDR3 protein: CASSPAGSSYEQYF. In DNA form, the CDR3 reads TGTGCCAGCAGCCCCGCCGGGAGCTCCTACGAGCAGTACTTC.

On this clonotype: In this CDR3 the conserved last residue, phenylalanine or tryptophan, is missing, so a read error is likely. The V and J genes are TRBV11-2 and TRBJ2-3, with 9 nucleotides matching TRBD1. The length of the CDR3 is 15 residues. Trimming removed 6 bases from V and 6 bases from J; junction bases left unmatched: 10. Germline assignment: CDR1 SGHAT and CDR2 FQNNGV. DNA for the CDR3: TGTGCCAGCAGTTTACCCGGACAGGGGTCGGATACGCAGTATTCT. It translates to CASSLPGQGSDTQYS.